Given below is one TCR beta chain in context. These data are taken from a study of blood T cell repertoires in COVID-19. V lost 4 bases and J 1 base, leaving 8 bases between the germline ends. CDR1 and CDR2 from the germline V gene are SQVTM and ANQGSEA. The CDR3 runs 14 residues. Some clones are missing from TCRdb's copy, which holds only in-frame ones; the method was immunoSEQ multiplex PCR. This table holds approximately 270,000 clones, approximately 88% found once. Seattle participants joined during active infection and were tracked over time. The chain joins TRBV29-1 to TRBJ2-6; D perhaps matches TRBD2 (6 bases). This TCR was recovered from a woman younger than 45 with COVID-19, enrolled during active disease. The sequenced sample consisted of peripheral blood. The CDR3: CSVAGGSGANVLTF. CDR3 bases: TGCAGCGTTGCCGGGGGATCTGGGGCCAACGTCCTGACTTTC.